The text below deals with one T cell receptor beta chain. What it binds is unknown. This entry comes from a study of cytomegalovirus exposure and HLA in healthy donors. On the study more broadly: The 120 validation repertoires, a later analysis reported, used the same platform as the approximately 730 repertoires from the first cohort. Overall study findings and caveats: Some TCR beta chains (about 180 of them) were listed as cytomegalovirus-associated. A few CMV-associated chains proved CMV antigen-specific in vitro. Whilst most TCR sequences proved rare, a subset of public TCRs occurred across many donors.

Clones were sequenced by immunoSEQ multiplex PCR, and TCRdb holds only the in-frame ones, with some missing. In the table there are more than 200,000 clones, about nine tenths of which are singletons. This receptor was taken from a woman aged 25 to 45 in good health and CMV-seronegative. The specimen sequenced was PBMCs.

The DNA for the CDR3 is TGTGCCTGGAGCCCAGGGGGCTATGGCTACACCTTC. Translation gives CAWSPGGYGYTF. The chain recombines TRBV30 with TRBJ1-2; 7 bases are shared with TRBD1. Germline V gene sequence: CDR1 GTSNPN, CDR2 SVGIG (reference sequence). V trimming: 3 bases; J trimming: 4 bases; junction bases outside the gene matches: 2. CDR3 length equals 12 residues.